This TCR beta chain derives from a study of CD8+ T cells in alopecia areata. Study context: Tofacitinib administration to treated patients was oral, at 5 to 10 mg twice daily.

As the sequencing template, cDNA was produced by extracting RNA and reverse transcribing it. Clones were sequenced by immunoSEQ multiplex PCR, and TCRdb holds only the in-frame ones, with some missing. The data contain 70,000 or so clones, roughly 30% of them singletons. As for treatment: oral pan-JAK inhibitor, 5-10 mg twice daily. Researchers gathered lesional scalp punch biopsies and peripheral blood from patients with alopecia areata. This clone has only a few counts. Its antigen is not identified. CDR3 length equals 16 residues. Deletions cut 0 bases from V and 1 base from J, with 14 bases between. Germline CDR1 SGHRS, CDR2 YFSETQ. Overall study findings and caveats: In scalp and blood, many expanded lesional clones persisted during tofacitinib.

The receptor was isolated from a human donor with alopecia areata. The chain is built from TRBV5-1 and TRBJ2-7; perhaps TRBD1 as D (6 bases). The sequences come from CD8+ T cells sorted from blood, collected at week 4, from a patient treated with tofacitinib. CDR3 DNA sequence: TGCGCCAGCAGCTTGGAATTAGGGACAACATCCTACGAGCAGTACTTC. Its protein product is CASSLELGTTSYEQYF.